The clone carrying this TCR beta chain was counted at least ten times. Its target is not known. The data were taken from a study of human T cells and chemical hapten exposure. Study-wide findings and caveats: TCRs exceeding 1 in 1000 frequency stayed unchanged with DPC sensitization.

The library put unique molecular identifiers onto individual cDNA molecules. TCRdb re-called the RACE reads with MiXCR, one entry per CDR3 protein. The sample contains a few hundred thousand distinct CDR3 sequences, nearly 5% of which appear only once. This CDR3 has 14 amino acids. Germline assignment: CDR1 SGHTA and CDR2 FQGNSA. The ends lost 1 base at V and 3 bases at J; junction bases unmatched: 2. Time point meaning: patch test 1, 2 weeks after DPC sensitization. Treatment noted: therapeutic diphenylcyclopropenone sensitization with weekly scalp DPC. Each patch-test visit's blood sample preceded patch application.

The J gene is TRBJ2-7, the V gene TRBV7-2; 8 bases match TRBD2. The clonotype originates from a woman aged 50 to 60 with alopecia areata. Some clones in this sample may be carry-over from other donors' samples. The specimen was whole blood, collected in connection with sensitization to the hapten diphenylcyclopropenone (DPC). CDR3 in DNA: TGTGCCAGCAGCTTAGGGCGGGGGGACTACGAGCAGTACTTC. As protein: CASSLGRGDYEQYF.